This T cell receptor beta chain was sequenced for a study of tumor-infiltrating lymphocytes in primary liver carcinoma. Whole-study findings and limits: Blood had a significantly lower top-250-clone fraction than tumors did (p = 0.039). Between tumor regions, pairs overlapped more than tumor-adjacent and tumor-blood pairs did.

Details on this clonotype: Its antigen is as yet unknown. One end of the junction fails to match germline, which may point to a read error.

CDR3 length: 15 residues. Germline assignment: CDR1 SGHNT and CDR2 YYREEE (reference sequence). The investigators made TCR beta cDNA from about 500 ng total RNA, using a constant-region primer. Three nested multiplex PCR rounds of slightly modified ARM-PCR generated TCR beta libraries. With TRBV1-TRBV30 forward primers and a C-beta reverse primer, the first two PCR rounds were run for around 10 cycles each. TCRdb redid the calling of the multiplex PCR reads with MiXCR, one entry per CDR3 protein. This repertoire shows about 78,000 distinct CDR3 sequences, 70% to 80% found once; its top ten account for approximately 13%. The tissue used was unsorted bulk material of about 19-34 mg. RNA and DNA were co-extracted from it with the AllPrep DNA/RNA mini kit. Every tumor was sampled at five separate regions.

V and J are TRBV5-4 and TRBJ2-3; possibly TRBD2 for D (5 bases). The material sequenced was liver tumor tissue from sampling region 4. The subset here: tumor region T4, right-lateral pole. This TCR was sampled from a woman aged 55-69 years with primary liver carcinoma and hepatitis B virus infection. The CDR3 region is CVSCWRSGNTDTQYF. The CDR3 DNA sequence: TGTGTCAGCTGCTGGAGGAGCGGTAACACAGATACGCAGTATTTT.